Below, one T cell receptor (beta chain) is given with its context. TCRdb's table, derived via immunoSEQ multiplex PCR, lists solely in-frame clones and lacks some. Among about 64,000 clones, approximately 84% were seen once, and the ten largest hold approximately 2.9%. These data come from a study of OX40 agonist ivuxolimab in advanced cancers. Germline values: CDR1 MNHEY, CDR2 SMNVEV (reference sequence). The CDR3 loop spans 18 amino acids. Trimming pared 2 bases from V and 3 bases from J, leaving 20 bases between. The source is an adult with an advanced solid tumor such as melanoma, head and neck, liver or kidney cancer. The rearrangement uses TRBV27 and TRBJ1-5; maybe TRBD1 (5 bases). The sample in question was CD4+ or CD8+ T cells sorted from blood, obtained in a trial of the OX40 agonist ivuxolimab. The CDR3 DNA reads TGTGCCAGCAGTTTAAACCCTGACAGCCGGATCATCAATCAGCCCCAGCATTTT. The encoded protein is CASSLNPDSRIINQPQHF.